This note documents a single TCR beta chain sequence. Authors' methods: Scientists estimated how many nucleated cells there were by amplifying reference gene primers. The assay was immunoSEQ multiplex PCR, and TCRdb's table has in-frame clones only and misses some. V and J calls and clone size are copied from that table; D and trimming were computed from the DNA. The data show tens of thousands of clones, about 85% seen once. These data come from a study of blood T cell repertoires in COVID-19. Study in general: Some COVID-19 samples were acute and others convalescent; all came from the United States, Italy and Spain. PBMCs, B-cell-depleted T cells, or T cells provided the cDNA or gDNA that made up the material.

The germline V gene has CDR1 MNHNS and CDR2 SASEGT. Trimming stripped 2 bases from V and 7 bases from J, with 8 bases between. The CDR3 loop spans 13 amino acids. This chain links TRBV6-1 with TRBJ2-2; D is ambiguous. The sequence derives from a middle-aged man with acute or convalescent COVID-19. What was sequenced was peripheral blood. CDR3 coding DNA: TGTGCCAGCAGTGAACTGGTTAGCGGGGAGCTGTTTTTT. It codes for CASSELVSGELFF.